A single sample is the source of the 21 T cell receptor beta chains below, sequenced in a study of Graves' ophthalmopathy and Graves' hyperthyroidism. Amplified TCR beta CDR3 regions were obtained using RNA transcripts as template. RT-PCR with HTBI primers came first, then second-round multiplex PCR. TCRdb re-called the multiplex PCR reads with MiXCR, one entry per CDR3 protein. The profile shows 680,000 or so distinct CDR3 sequences, about 20% of them singletons. What was sequenced was peripheral blood. These receptors originate from a woman in her late teens or twenties with stable Graves' hyperthyroidism. Some clones in this sample may be carry-over from other donors' samples.

The rearrangement joins TRBV15 to TRBJ1-1; TRBD1 matches at 9 bases. V shed 1 base, J shed 3 bases, and the junction held 0 bases outside the gene matches. The CDR3 extends over 14 amino acids. In germline, CDR1 is LNHNV, CDR2 YYDKDF (reference sequence). The CDR3 nucleotides read TGTGCCACCAGCAGAGGGGACAGGGACACTGAAGCTTTCTTT. This translates into CATSRGDRDTEAFF.

This clonotype showed up many times. This chain joins TRBV7-2 and TRBJ2-7; 10 nucleotides match TRBD1. This CDR3 has 20 amino acids. CDR1 SGHTA and CDR2 FQGNSA come from the germline V gene. V shed 0 bases, J shed 1 base, and the junction held 15 bases outside the gene matches. This chain's CDR3 is CASSLAIRPPPGQGSYEQYF. CDR3 DNA: TGTGCCAGCAGCTTAGCGATACGGCCCCCACCGGGACAGGGGTCCTACGAGCAGTACTTC.

The table lists this clonotype with a few counts. The rearrangement links TRBV6-5 to TRBJ2-5; maybe TRBD2 (5 bases). The V end lost 4 bases, the J end lost 5 bases, and 11 bases lay between the germline ends. CDR1 is MNHEY, CDR2 SVGAGI, per germline. This CDR3 has 13 residues. CDR3 region: CASSFQERETQYF. CDR3 bases: TGTGCCAGCAGTTTCCAGGAGCGGGAGACCCAGTACTTC.

The chain couples TRBV9 to TRBJ2-7; D call uncertain. V was pared by 4 bases and J by 3 bases, with 11 bases between. CDR3 length: 13 residues. CDR1 and CDR2 (germline): SGDLS, YYNGEE. In DNA, the CDR3 is TGTGCCAGCAGCCCCGCAGGAGTCTACGAGCAGTACTTC. Amino acid sequence: CASSPAGVYEQYF.

In its sample, this clonotype was seen many times. V is TRBV6-5 and J is TRBJ2-2; possibly TRBD1 for D (5 bases). Per germline, CDR1 MNHEY and CDR2 SVGAGI. The CDR3 length is 14 residues. Trimming shortened V by 0 bases and J by 3 bases, and 5 bases separated the two germline ends. CDR3 sequence reads: CASSYSRDTGELFF. The DNA for the CDR3 is TGTGCCAGCAGTTACTCCAGGGACACCGGGGAGCTGTTTTTT.

This clonotype was observed many times. V is TRBV20-1 and J is TRBJ2-7; D ambiguous. Per the germline V gene, CDR1 is DFQATT and CDR2 is SNEGSKA (reference sequence). CDR3 size: 12 residues. V was clipped by 5 bases and J by 0 bases, with 8 bases between them. The CDR3 region is CSAWTASYEQYF. The CDR3 nucleotides read TGCAGTGCTTGGACGGCCTCCTACGAGCAGTACTTC.

This clonotype was counted many times. The chain links TRBV12-3 or TRBV12-4 to TRBJ1-2; D is unclear. V was pared by 2 bases and J by 5 bases, with 9 bases between. The length of the CDR3 is 13 residues. CDR3 in DNA: TGTGCCAGCAGTTTAAAGGAGTCGTATGGCTACACCTTC. This codes for CASSLKESYGYTF.

This clonotype was observed many times. The rearrangement joins TRBV27 to TRBJ2-2; D unresolved. This CDR3 has 11 amino acids. V dropped 5 bases and J dropped 6 bases, with 4 bases sitting between them. Germline V lookup: CDR1 MNHEY, CDR2 SMNVEV (reference sequence). The CDR3 sequence is CASSTSGELFF. The CDR3 coding sequence is TGTGCCAGCAGTACTTCCGGGGAGCTGTTTTTT.

The gene calls are TRBV19 and TRBJ2-5, with unresolved D. CDR3 length equals 13 residues. Looked up from germline, CDR1 is LNHDA and CDR2 is SQIVND (reference sequence). V lost 2 bases and J 0 bases, leaving 4 bases between the germline ends. This chain's CDR3 is CASSITNQETQYF. The CDR3 coding sequence is TGTGCCAGTAGTATAACAAACCAAGAGACCCAGTACTTC.

This chain joins TRBV7-2 and TRBJ2-7; the D gene is possibly TRBD2 (5 bases). The germline gives CDR1 SGHTA, CDR2 FQGNSA. V lost 1 base to trimming and J lost 3 bases, with 10 bases between them. CDR3 length equals 14 residues. The CDR3 DNA follows: TGTGCCAGCAGCTTAGGGAGCGGTAACTACGAGCAGTACTTC. Translating gives CASSLGSGNYEQYF. The full variable domain, with the rest looked up from reference TRBV7-2 and TRBJ2-7, is GAGVSQSPSNKVTEKGKDVELRCDPISGHTALYWYRQSLGQGLEFLIYFQGNSAPDKSGLPSDRFSAERTGGSVSTLTIQRTQQEDSAVYLCASSLGSGNYEQYFGPGTRLTVT.

The V call is TRBV2, the J call TRBJ1-1; maybe TRBD1 (5 bases). The CDR3 totals 10 residues. In germline, CDR1 is SNHLY, CDR2 FYNNEI. V shed 7 bases and J shed 8 bases, with 8 bases lying between them. The DNA of the CDR3 is TGTGCCAGCACGGGGCCGGAAGCTTTCTTT. This gives the protein CASTGPEAFF.

This chain uses TRBV27 with TRBJ1-2; tentative D call: TRBD1 (6 bases). The V gene lost 3 bases and the J gene lost 7 bases, with 12 bases spanning the gap. The CDR3 consists of 13 residues. Germline CDR1 and CDR2: MNHEY and SMNVEV (reference sequence). In DNA, the CDR3 is TGTGCCAGCAGTTTTCAGGGGAACGGTGGCTACACCTTC. Translation: CASSFQGNGGYTF.

This clonotype was counted many times. The V call is TRBV6-2 or TRBV6-3, the J call TRBJ1-1; a possible D gene is TRBD1 (5 bases). The germline CDR1 and CDR2 sequences are MNHEY and SVGEGT. V lost 5 bases to trimming and J lost 8 bases, with 24 bases between them. This CDR3 region has 16 residues. The CDR3 sequence is CASSHGAGSGRGEAFF. The DNA for the CDR3 is TGTGCCAGCAGTCACGGGGCAGGGTCGGGGAGGGGAGAAGCTTTCTTT.

This clonotype has ten or more counts. V is TRBV25-1 and J is TRBJ1-5, with no clear D. Between the trimmed V and J ends, which lost 4 bases and 2 bases, there was a span of 15 bases. Germline assignment: CDR1 MGHDK and CDR2 SYGVNS. This CDR3 is 16 amino acids long. This CDR3 is CASSGSVGYGNQPQHF. CDR3 coding DNA: TGTGCCAGCAGTGGTTCGGTGGGATATGGCAATCAGCCCCAGCATTTT.

The chain is built from TRBV4-3 and TRBJ2-2, with TRBD2 matching 16 bases. Unmatched junction bases numbered 3, after V lost 2 bases and J lost 6 bases. The CDR3 covers 17 residues. CDR1 and CDR2 from the germline V gene are LGHNA and YSLEER. The CDR3 DNA reads as TGCGCCAGCAGCCAACTAGGGACTAGCGGGGGGGCCGGGGAGCTGTTTTTT. Amino acids: CASSQLGTSGGAGELFF.

This clonotype was counted only a few times. Here the CDR3 DNA reads TGTGCCAGCACTGGGACAGACCAATACACCGGGGAGCTGTTTTTT. Translated: CASTGTDQYTGELFF. The chain joins TRBV6-1 to TRBJ2-2; TRBD1 agrees at 7 bases. This CDR3 comprises 15 residues. The V gene end was trimmed by 7 bases and the J gene end by 3 bases; junction bases not matched to a gene: 8. In germline, CDR1 is MNHNS, CDR2 SASEGT.

The chain combines TRBV30 with TRBJ2-7; D is perhaps TRBD1 (5 bases). The CDR3 spans 15 residues. V lost 0 bases and J lost 2, with 14 bases in between. Germline V gene data show CDR1 as GTSNPN and CDR2 as SVGIG (reference sequence). The DNA of the CDR3 is TGTGCCTGGAGTGTACCAGGACAAGGCGCCTACGAGCAGTACTTC. The encoded protein is CAWSVPGQGAYEQYF.

This clonotype appeared many times. The rearrangement links TRBV11-2 to TRBJ2-5; 10 positions agree with TRBD2. Germline V gene sequence: CDR1 SGHAT, CDR2 FQNNGV. The CDR3 runs to 17 residues. V lost 2 bases and J lost 0; bases outside the gene matches: 6. CDR3 in DNA: TGTGCCAGCAGCTTAAACCCAGCGGGAGGGTACCAAGAGACCCAGTACTTC. Translated, it gives CASSLNPAGGYQETQYF.

The V gene is TRBV12-3 or TRBV12-4, the J gene TRBJ1-5, with unresolved D. The CDR3 has 13 residues. V shed 5 bases and J shed 5 bases, with 10 bases lying between them. The CDR3, as DNA: TGTGCCAGCAGTCCGAGAAACCATCAGCCCCAGCATTTT. This encodes CASSPRNHQPQHF.

This clonotype was recorded many times. The rearrangement joins TRBV12-5 to TRBJ2-5; D not certain. V dropped 4 bases and J dropped 6 bases, with 21 bases sitting between them. Germline CDR1 is LGHNT and CDR2 is FRNRAP. This CDR3 is built from 16 residues. The DNA for the CDR3 is TGTGCTAGTGGTTCCCCCCGTAGGACCCAACCGAAGACCCAGTACTTC. This encodes CASGSPRRTQPKTQYF.

This clonotype was counted many times. The V and J genes are TRBV27 and TRBJ2-5; weak D call: TRBD2 (6 bases). Germline V gene sequence: CDR1 MNHEY, CDR2 SMNVEV (reference sequence). V was pared by 4 bases and J by 3 bases, with 18 bases between. The CDR3 contains 16 residues. In nucleotides, the CDR3 is TGTGCCAGCAGTTCTTTAGAACGGGGGTTCGAAGAGACCCAGTACTTC. Protein: CASSSLERGFEETQYF.